The 31 T cell receptor beta chains given below trace back to one sample, sequenced in a study of human T cells and chemical hapten exposure. TCRdb reprocessed the RACE reads with MiXCR, giving one entry per CDR3 protein. The data show about 90,000 distinct CDR3 sequences, roughly a tenth seen once. Described time point: patch test 3, about 24 weeks after DPC sensitization. Noted treatment: therapeutic diphenylcyclopropenone sensitization with weekly scalp DPC. The input for sequencing was whole blood, taken in connection with sensitization to the hapten diphenylcyclopropenone (DPC). Receptor source: a woman in her thirties with alopecia areata. Some clones in this sample may be carry-over from other donors' samples.

Concerning this clonotype itself: Relative to the germline gene, one junction end is altered; a read error may explain this. The chain has TRBV27 and TRBJ2-3, with D possibly TRBD1 on 7 matching bases. This CDR3 has 13 residues. Per germline, CDR1 MNHEY and CDR2 SMNVEV (reference sequence). CDR3 DNA: TGTTCCAGCAGGGGGGCTGGCACAGATACGCAGTATTTT. Translation: CSSRGAGTDTQYF.

The V and J genes are TRBV28 and TRBJ2-2, with a tentative D call TRBD2 (6 bases). Trimming cost V 6 bases and J 4 bases, with 15 bases left between them. This CDR3 region has 15 residues. Germline values: CDR1 MDHEN, CDR2 SYDVKM. For the CDR3, the DNA is TGTGCCAGCAGAAGGGGAGGTACGTTCACCGGGGAGCTGTTTTTT. Protein: CASRRGGTFTGELFF.

The V and J genes are TRBV5-1 and TRBJ1-3, with 10 bases matching TRBD1. After removal of 3 bases from V and 4 bases from J, the junction contained 7 bases not matched to a gene. CDR1 SGHRS and CDR2 YFSETQ come from the germline V gene. The CDR3 loop spans 16 amino acids. For the CDR3, the DNA is TGCGCCAGCAGCTCGTCCGGGACAGGGGTCGGAAACACCATATATTTT. As protein: CASSSSGTGVGNTIYF.

This chain connects TRBV27 to TRBJ2-7, with 7 bases aligning to TRBD1. Unmatched junction bases numbered 2, after V lost 3 bases and J lost 6 bases. The CDR3 extends over 12 amino acids. From germline, CDR1 is MNHEY and CDR2 SMNVEV (reference sequence). The CDR3 sequence: CASSFTGAEQYF. The CDR3 DNA is TGTGCCAGCAGTTTTACAGGGGCCGAGCAGTACTTC.

The chain uses TRBV19 and TRBJ2-7, with D unresolved. V was shortened by 3 bases and J by 3 bases, with 9 bases between the two germline ends. CDR1 LNHDA and CDR2 SQIVND come from the germline V gene (reference sequence). The CDR3 has 13 amino acids. The CDR3 region has the DNA TGTGCCAGTAGTATCCGCCTCCACTACGAGCAGTACGTC. Amino acid sequence: CASSIRLHYEQYV.

This clonotype was picked up a small number of times. The CDR3, as DNA: TGTGCCAGCAGGATCTCTAGCGGGAGCTACAATGAGCAGTTCTTC. As protein: CASRISSGSYNEQFF. This chain joins TRBV7-2 and TRBJ2-1; 10 bases map to TRBD2. Germline V gives CDR1 SGHTA, CDR2 FQGNSA. The length of the CDR3 is 15 residues. V lost 6 bases and J lost 3; bases outside the gene matches: 5.

This clonotype was counted only a few times. The rearrangement uses TRBV11-2 and TRBJ2-3; TRBD1 agrees at 9 bases. This CDR3 comprises 19 residues. The J segment lost 2 bases and the V segment lost 5 bases, leaving 17 bases of the junction unmatched. Germline V gene data show CDR1 as SGHAT and CDR2 as FQNNGV. The CDR3 here is CASSPNAQVRDRATDTQYF. CDR3 bases: TGTGCCAGCAGCCCTAACGCCCAGGTGCGGGACAGGGCCACAGATACGCAGTATTTT.

The table lists this clonotype with a few counts. The chain carries TRBV27 and TRBJ2-5; 10 positions match TRBD2. The trim removed 2 bases at V and 2 bases at J, leaving 5 bases unmatched. CDR3 length: 16 amino acids. CDR1 MNHEY and CDR2 SMNVEV come from the germline V gene (reference sequence). The CDR3 DNA sequence: TGTGCCAGCAGTTTAAGTGGTAGCGGGAGGCAAGAGACCCAGTACTTC. Its translation is CASSLSGSGRQETQYF.

This clonotype appeared many times. The chain couples TRBV11-2 to TRBJ2-3; perhaps TRBD2 as D (5 bases). Germline V gene lookup returns CDR1 SGHAT and CDR2 FQNNGV. The CDR3 has 13 residues. Trimming took 5 bases from V and 5 from J, leaving 11 bases between them. The CDR3 loop reads CASSSGYGDTQYF. CDR3 DNA sequence: TGTGCCAGCAGCAGCGGCTACGGAGATACGCAGTATTTT.

The chain uses TRBV29-1 and TRBJ2-4; 14 nucleotides line up with TRBD2. This CDR3 comprises 15 residues. Germline CDR1 is SQVTM and CDR2 is ANQGSEA. V was clipped by 6 bases and J by 9 bases; unmatched bases: 10. CDR3 residues: CSVRGLAGALGIQYF. The CDR3 DNA reads as TGCAGCGTCAGGGGACTAGCGGGAGCATTGGGCATTCAGTACTTC.

In its sample, this clonotype was seen a few times. CDR3 protein: CASILGGTRETQYF. CDR3 in DNA: TGTGCCAGCATTCTTGGAGGGACTCGCGAGACCCAGTACTTC. The gene calls are TRBV6-2 or TRBV6-3 and TRBJ2-5, with TRBD2 as a possible D gene (6 bases). Germline CDR1 is MNHEY and CDR2 is SVGEGT. V was shortened by 7 bases and J by 5 bases, with 17 bases between the two germline ends. The CDR3 totals 14 residues.

A few counts support this clonotype. The chain couples TRBV12-3 or TRBV12-4 to TRBJ2-1, with 11 positions matching TRBD2. The CDR3 is 16 residues long. The V gene end was trimmed by 4 bases and the J gene end by 8 bases; junction bases not matched to a gene: 10. The CDR3 here is CASSSSGSGRADEQFF. The CDR3 DNA is TGTGCCAGCAGTTCATCCGGTAGCGGGAGGGCCGATGAGCAGTTCTTC.

This clonotype was observed many times. The rearrangement joins TRBV28 to TRBJ1-1; 8 nucleotides match TRBD1. The CDR3 covers 12 residues. V dropped 5 bases and J dropped 7; count of bases not matched to a gene: 3. CDR1 and CDR2 from the germline V gene are MDHEN and SYDVKM. The CDR3 reads CASSPGQGEAFF. DNA for the CDR3: TGTGCCAGCAGTCCTGGACAGGGTGAAGCTTTCTTT.

In this sample, this clonotype turned up many times. This chain links TRBV28 with TRBJ2-2; 11 bases agree with TRBD1. There are 16 residues in the CDR3. Germline V gene lookup returns CDR1 MDHEN and CDR2 SYDVKM. Trimming cost V 4 bases and J 3 bases; bases outside gene matches: 4. CDR3 residues: CASSSWTGGDTGELFF. As DNA, the CDR3 is TGTGCCAGCAGTTCTTGGACAGGGGGCGACACCGGGGAGCTGTTTTTT. The full variable domain, completed using reference TRBV28 and TRBJ2-2, is DVKVTQSSRYLVKRTGEKVFLECVQDMDHENMFWYRQDPGLGLRLIYFSYDVKMKEKGDIPEGYSVSREKKERFSLILESASTNQTSMYLCASSSWTGGDTGELFFGEGSRLTVL.

This clonotype was recorded at least ten times. The rearrangement links TRBV5-1 to TRBJ1-5; TRBD1 matches 7 bases. Germline V gene lookup returns CDR1 SGHRS and CDR2 YFSETQ. The CDR3 contains 13 residues. J was trimmed by 5 bases and V by 4 bases; bases with no gene match: 3. The CDR3 coding sequence is TGCGCCAGCAGCACCGACAGGGATCAGCCCCAGCATTTT. The encoded protein is CASSTDRDQPQHF.

The sample holds a few counts of this clonotype. The rearrangement uses TRBV6-6 and TRBJ2-2; perhaps D is TRBD1 or TRBD2 (5 bases each). V was cut by 5 bases and J by 2 bases, with 21 bases left in between. The CDR3 is made up of 18 amino acids. The germline gives CDR1 MNHNY, CDR2 SVGAGI (reference sequence). This chain's CDR3 is CASSHTPWGTDNTGELFF. The CDR3 DNA reads as TGTGCCAGCAGTCACACACCGTGGGGGACCGACAACACCGGGGAGCTGTTTTTT.

This clonotype appeared many times. The rearrangement uses TRBV29-1 and TRBJ2-1; D might be TRBD2 (5 bases). From germline, CDR1 is SQVTM and CDR2 ANQGSEA. V shed 8 bases and J shed 0 bases, with 14 bases lying between them. CDR3 length equals 14 residues. The CDR3 DNA reads as TGCAGCACCCCAGGTGGGAGCTCCTACAATGAGCAGTTCTTC. Residues: CSTPGGSSYNEQFF.

This clonotype was seen more than once but under ten times. The chain couples TRBV7-2 to TRBJ1-2; TRBD1 agrees at 7 bases. CDR3 length: 14 amino acids. V trimming: 6 bases; J trimming: 1 base; junction bases outside the gene matches: 5. Germline V gives CDR1 SGHTA, CDR2 FQGNSA. CDR3: CASRKDRNNYGYTF. For the CDR3, the DNA is TGTGCCAGCAGAAAGGACAGGAATAACTATGGCTACACCTTC.

This clonotype was seen more than once but under ten times. The chain has TRBV6-5 and TRBJ2-1; weak D call: TRBD1 (7 bases). Trimming took off 2 bases at V and 11 bases at J, with 13 bases between the two ends. Per germline, CDR1 MNHEY and CDR2 SVGAGI. CDR3 length: 13 residues. CDR3 sequence: CASSYAQGGQQFF. CDR3 DNA: TGTGCCAGCAGTTACGCCCAGGGGGGCCAGCAGTTCTTC.

The rearrangement uses TRBV7-6 and TRBJ2-5, with TRBD2 matching over 9 bases. The CDR3 spans 16 residues. CDR1 SGHVS and CDR2 FNYEAQ come from the germline V gene. V shed 3 bases, J shed 3 bases, and the junction held 8 bases outside the gene matches. CDR3 sequence (DNA): TGTGCCAGCAGCTTTCCGGAAGCGGGAGGTGAAGAGACCCAGTACTTC. It specifies CASSFPEAGGEETQYF.

This clonotype was recorded at least ten times. This chain links TRBV28 with TRBJ2-1; D may be TRBD2 (5 bases). The CDR3 contains 15 residues. Trimming pared 4 bases from V and 8 bases from J, leaving 18 bases between. The germline CDR1 and CDR2 sequences are MDHEN and SYDVKM. CDR3: CASSSRLHLRDEQFF. In DNA form, the CDR3 reads TGTGCCAGCAGTTCGAGACTCCATCTGAGGGATGAGCAGTTCTTC.

This clonotype was detected a few times. This chain connects TRBV9 to TRBJ2-2; D remains unclear. The germline CDR1 and CDR2 sequences are SGDLS and YYNGEE. Trimming pared 3 bases from V and 5 bases from J, leaving 5 bases between. The length of the CDR3 is 12 residues. The CDR3 DNA sequence: TGTGCCAGCAGCGCCTGGACCGGGGAGCTGTTTTTT. Protein product: CASSAWTGELFF.

This clonotype occurred many times. V and J are TRBV12-3 or TRBV12-4 and TRBJ2-1, with D possibly matching TRBD1 (6 bases). The V and J ends lost 5 bases and 4 bases respectively, with 12 bases between them. The CDR3 covers 14 residues. Here the CDR3 DNA reads TGTGCCAGCAGTCTAATACAGGGTTACAATGAGCAGTTCTTC. Protein: CASSLIQGYNEQFF.

In this sample, this clonotype turned up many times. This chain links TRBV18 with TRBJ2-1; D gene ambiguous. The germline V and J ends were trimmed by 3 bases and 4 bases, with 10 bases remaining between them. There are 14 residues in the CDR3. Germline V gene lookup returns CDR1 KGHSH and CDR2 LQKENI. Here the CDR3 reads CASSPPITYNEQFF. In nucleotides, the CDR3 is TGTGCCAGCTCACCGCCTATCACATACAATGAGCAGTTCTTC.

The table lists this clonotype with many counts. The rearrangement links TRBV28 to TRBJ1-5; TRBD1 might be the D (5 bases). Germline CDR1 MDHEN, CDR2 SYDVKM. V was clipped by 4 bases and J by 12 bases, with 22 bases between them. The CDR3 has 15 amino acids. This CDR3 is CASSSTGTQKWLQHF. CDR3 DNA sequence: TGTGCCAGCAGTTCCACCGGGACTCAAAAGTGGCTCCAGCATTTT. Filled out from reference TRBV28 and TRBJ1-5, the complete variable domain reads DVKVTQSSRYLVKRTGEKVFLECVQDMDHENMFWYRQDPGLGLRLIYFSYDVKMKEKGDIPEGYSVSREKKERFSLILESASTNQTSMYLCASSSTGTQKWLQHFGDGTRLSIL.

This clonotype was seen at least ten times. This chain joins TRBV4-2 and TRBJ2-3; D is possibly TRBD1 (5 bases). This CDR3 has 15 amino acids. Looked up from germline, CDR1 is LGHNA and CDR2 is YNFKEQ. With 2 bases removed from V and 2 bases from J, the gap between germline ends came to 11 bases. CDR3 loop: CASSQRMDITDTQYF. The CDR3 region has the DNA TGTGCCAGCAGCCAAAGGATGGACATCACAGATACGCAGTATTTT.

There are a few counts of this clonotype. V and J are TRBV21-1 and TRBJ1-2; TRBD1 is the table's D call, not checked against the DNA. TRBV21-1 has pseudogene status. The CDR3 runs 13 residues. CDR3 DNA sequence: TGTGCCAGCAGCAGAGACAGTAGCTATGGCTACACCTTC. It codes for CASSRDSSYGYTF.

The sample holds many counts of this clonotype. V is TRBV20-1 and J is TRBJ1-5, with D uncertain. Trimming shortened V by 4 bases and J by 6 bases, and 10 bases separated the two germline ends. The CDR3 has 12 amino acids. Germline V CDR1 and CDR2: DFQATT, SNEGSKA (reference sequence). The CDR3 DNA sequence: TGCAGTGCTAAACCGACGGGTCAGCCCCAGCATTTT. This sequence encodes CSAKPTGQPQHF.

This clonotype was counted between two and nine times. The chain recombines TRBV20-1 with TRBJ1-1; tentatively, D is TRBD1 (5 bases). This CDR3 is built from 13 residues. The germline gives CDR1 DFQATT, CDR2 SNEGSKA (reference sequence). V gave up 5 bases and J gave up 3 bases, with 13 bases separating them. Here the CDR3 reads CSAGDLRDTEAFF. The CDR3 bases are TGCAGTGCTGGGGACCTGAGGGACACTGAAGCTTTCTTT.

This rearrangement joins TRBV7-6 to TRBJ1-1, with 7 nucleotides matching TRBD1. Looked up from germline, CDR1 is SGHVS and CDR2 is FNYEAQ. V shed 5 bases, J shed 1 base, and the junction held 4 bases outside the gene matches. CDR3 length: 14 residues. The DNA of the CDR3 is TGTGCCAGCAGCATAAGACAGGGGAACACTGAAGCTTTCTTT. It encodes CASSIRQGNTEAFF.

This clonotype was recorded at least ten times. This chain links TRBV15 with TRBJ2-7, with D unresolved. The CDR3 is 12 amino acids. Per the germline V gene, CDR1 is LNHNV and CDR2 is YYDKDF (reference sequence). With 1 base removed from V and 6 bases from J, the gap between germline ends came to 7 bases. CDR3 amino acids: CATSRAGSEQYF. DNA for the CDR3: TGTGCCACCAGCAGAGCGGGCAGCGAGCAGTACTTC.